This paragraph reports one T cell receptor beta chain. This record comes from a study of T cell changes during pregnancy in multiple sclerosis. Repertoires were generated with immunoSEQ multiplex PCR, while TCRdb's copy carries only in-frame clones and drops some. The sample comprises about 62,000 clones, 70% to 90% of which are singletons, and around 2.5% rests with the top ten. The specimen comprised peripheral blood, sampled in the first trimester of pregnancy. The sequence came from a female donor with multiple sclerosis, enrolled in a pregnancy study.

Here the CDR3 DNA reads TGTGCCAGTAGTGTCACAGGGTTCACTGAAGCTTTCTTT. Amino acids: CASSVTGFTEAFF. The chain couples TRBV19 to TRBJ1-1; tentatively, D is TRBD1 (6 bases). The V gene lost 5 bases and the J gene lost 4 bases, with 11 bases spanning the gap. In germline, CDR1 is LNHDA, CDR2 SQIVND (reference sequence). The CDR3 has 13 residues.